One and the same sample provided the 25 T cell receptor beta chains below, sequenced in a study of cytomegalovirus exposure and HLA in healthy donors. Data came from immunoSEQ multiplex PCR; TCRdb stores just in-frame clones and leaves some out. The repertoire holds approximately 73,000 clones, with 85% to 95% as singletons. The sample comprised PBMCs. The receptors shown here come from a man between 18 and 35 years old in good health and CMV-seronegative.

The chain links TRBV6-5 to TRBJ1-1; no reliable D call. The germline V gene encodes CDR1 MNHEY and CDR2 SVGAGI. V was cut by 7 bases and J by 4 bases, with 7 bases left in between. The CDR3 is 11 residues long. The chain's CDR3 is CASTAGTEAFF. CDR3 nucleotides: TGTGCCAGCACCGCGGGCACTGAAGCTTTCTTT.

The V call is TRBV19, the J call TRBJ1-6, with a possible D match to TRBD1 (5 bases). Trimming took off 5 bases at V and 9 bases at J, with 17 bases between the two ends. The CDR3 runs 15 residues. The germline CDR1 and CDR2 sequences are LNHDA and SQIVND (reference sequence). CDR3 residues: CASSSGGGLGSPLHF. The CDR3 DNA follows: TGTGCCAGTAGTTCCGGCGGGGGGTTGGGTTCACCCCTCCACTTT.

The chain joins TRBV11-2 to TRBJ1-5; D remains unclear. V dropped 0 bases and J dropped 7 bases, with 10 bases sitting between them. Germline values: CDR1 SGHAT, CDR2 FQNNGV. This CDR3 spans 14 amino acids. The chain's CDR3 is CASSLEERKQPQHF. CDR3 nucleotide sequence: TGTGCCAGCAGCTTAGAAGAGAGGAAACAGCCCCAGCATTTT.

The CDR3 coding sequence is TGTGCCAGTAGTATAGTGAGCGGGAGTACCTACGAGCAGTACTTC. It codes for CASSIVSGSTYEQYF. V and J are TRBV19 and TRBJ2-7; 8 nucleotides match TRBD2. In germline, CDR1 is LNHDA, CDR2 SQIVND (reference sequence). The trim removed 1 base at V and 2 bases at J, leaving 4 bases unmatched. The CDR3 spans 15 residues. Supplemented by reference TRBV19 and TRBJ2-7, the full variable domain reads DGGITQSPKYLFRKEGQNVTLSCEQNLNHDAMYWYRQDPGQGLRLIYYSQIVNDFQKGDIAEGYSVSREKKESFPLTVTSAQKNPTAFYLCASSIVSGSTYEQYFGPGTRLTVT.

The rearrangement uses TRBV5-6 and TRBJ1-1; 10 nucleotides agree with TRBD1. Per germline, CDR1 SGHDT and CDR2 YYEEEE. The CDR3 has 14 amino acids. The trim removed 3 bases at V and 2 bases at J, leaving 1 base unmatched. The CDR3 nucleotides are TGTGCCAGCAGCTGGGACAGGGGTAACACTGAAGCTTTCTTT. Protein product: CASSWDRGNTEAFF.

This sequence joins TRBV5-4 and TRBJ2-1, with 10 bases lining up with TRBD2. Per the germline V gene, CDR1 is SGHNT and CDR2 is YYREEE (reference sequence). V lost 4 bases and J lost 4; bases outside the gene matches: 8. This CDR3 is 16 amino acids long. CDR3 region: CASSHLTSGVYNEQFF. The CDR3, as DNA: TGTGCCAGCAGCCACCTAACTAGCGGGGTTTACAATGAGCAGTTCTTC.

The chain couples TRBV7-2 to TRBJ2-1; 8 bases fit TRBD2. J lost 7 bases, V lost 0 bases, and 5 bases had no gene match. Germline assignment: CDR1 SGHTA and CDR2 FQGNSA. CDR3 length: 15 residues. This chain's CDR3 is CASSLAPGGKNEQFF. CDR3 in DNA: TGTGCCAGCAGCTTAGCCCCGGGAGGGAAGAATGAGCAGTTCTTC.

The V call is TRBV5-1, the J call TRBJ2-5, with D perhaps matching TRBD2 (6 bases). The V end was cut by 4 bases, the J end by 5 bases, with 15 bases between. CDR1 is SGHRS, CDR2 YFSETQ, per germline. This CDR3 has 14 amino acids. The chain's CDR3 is CASSPLEGRETQYF. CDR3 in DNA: TGCGCCAGCAGCCCCTTGGAGGGACGGGAGACCCAGTACTTC.

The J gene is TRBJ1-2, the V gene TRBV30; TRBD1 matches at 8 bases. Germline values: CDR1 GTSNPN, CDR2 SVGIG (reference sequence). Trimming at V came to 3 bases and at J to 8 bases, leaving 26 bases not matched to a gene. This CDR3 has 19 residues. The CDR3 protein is CAWSGGSWGTGHREGGYTF. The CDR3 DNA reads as TGTGCCTGGAGCGGGGGGTCTTGGGGGACAGGCCACCGAGAGGGAGGCTACACCTTC.

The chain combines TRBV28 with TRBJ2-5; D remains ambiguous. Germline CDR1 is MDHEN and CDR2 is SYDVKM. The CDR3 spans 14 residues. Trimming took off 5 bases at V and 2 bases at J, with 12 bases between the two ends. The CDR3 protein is CASSPPEVQETQYF. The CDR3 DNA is TGTGCCAGCAGTCCTCCCGAGGTACAAGAGACCCAGTACTTC.

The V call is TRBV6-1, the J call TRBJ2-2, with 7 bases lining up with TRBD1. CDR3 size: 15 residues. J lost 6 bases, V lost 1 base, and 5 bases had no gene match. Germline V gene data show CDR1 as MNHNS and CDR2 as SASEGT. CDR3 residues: CASSEGQGIPGELFF. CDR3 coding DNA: TGTGCCAGCAGTGAAGGACAGGGTATCCCCGGGGAGCTGTTTTTT.

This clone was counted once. The CDR3 DNA reads TGTGCCAGCAGCCAGGGGTCATCCTACAATGAGCAGTTCTTC. Encoded protein: CASSQGSSYNEQFF. The rearrangement links TRBV11-3 to TRBJ2-1; possibly TRBD1 for D (6 bases). Germline V CDR1 and CDR2: SGHNT, YENEEA. V lost 5 bases and J lost 1, with 9 bases in between. There are 14 residues in the CDR3.

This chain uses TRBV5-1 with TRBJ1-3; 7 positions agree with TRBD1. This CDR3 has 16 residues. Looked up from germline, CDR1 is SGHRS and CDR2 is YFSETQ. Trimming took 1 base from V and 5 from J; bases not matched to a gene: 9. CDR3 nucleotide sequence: TGCGCCAGCAGCTTGATGCCAGGGGGGTCGAGAAACACCATATATTTT. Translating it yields CASSLMPGGSRNTIYF.

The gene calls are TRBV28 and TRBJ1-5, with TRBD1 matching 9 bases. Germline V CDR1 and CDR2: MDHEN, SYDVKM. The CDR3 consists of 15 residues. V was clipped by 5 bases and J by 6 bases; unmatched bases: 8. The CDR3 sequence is CASSPAGQGGQPQHF. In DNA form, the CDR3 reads TGTGCCAGCAGTCCCGCGGGACAGGGAGGTCAGCCCCAGCATTTT.

CDR3 region: CASRTNGVTPGAFF. The CDR3 DNA follows: TGTGCCAGCAGAACCAACGGGGTCACCCCGGGGGCTTTCTTT. The gene calls are TRBV28 and TRBJ1-1; no clear D gene. The length of the CDR3 is 14 residues. Deletions cut 6 bases from V and 11 bases from J, with 22 bases between. Germline assignment: CDR1 MDHEN and CDR2 SYDVKM.

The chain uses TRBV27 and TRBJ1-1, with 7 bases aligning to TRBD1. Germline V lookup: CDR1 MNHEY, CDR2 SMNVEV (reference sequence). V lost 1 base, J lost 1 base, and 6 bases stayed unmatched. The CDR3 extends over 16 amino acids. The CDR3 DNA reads TGTGCCAGCAGTTTATACTCCGGGACAGCGAACACTGAAGCTTTCTTT. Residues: CASSLYSGTANTEAFF.

The CDR3 DNA is TGTGCCAGCAGCTTCGGGGGGTTTGGCTACACCTTC. Amino acid sequence: CASSFGGFGYTF. This chain joins TRBV27 and TRBJ1-2; the D gene is possibly TRBD1 (5 bases). The CDR3 covers 12 residues. The V gene's germline CDR1 is MNHEY and CDR2 SMNVEV (reference sequence). Trimming shortened V by 6 bases and J by 7 bases, and 12 bases separated the two germline ends.

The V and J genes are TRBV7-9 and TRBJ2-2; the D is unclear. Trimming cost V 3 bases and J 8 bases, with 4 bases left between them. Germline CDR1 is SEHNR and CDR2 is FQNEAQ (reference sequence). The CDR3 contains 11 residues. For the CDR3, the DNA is TGTGCCAGCAGCTTGAGGGGGGAGCTGTTTTTT. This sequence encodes CASSLRGELFF.

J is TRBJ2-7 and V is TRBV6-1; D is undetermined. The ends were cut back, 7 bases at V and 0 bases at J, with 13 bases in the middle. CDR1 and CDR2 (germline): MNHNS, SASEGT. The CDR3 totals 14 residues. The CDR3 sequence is CASKLTESSYEQYF. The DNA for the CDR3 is TGTGCCAGCAAATTAACCGAGAGCTCCTACGAGCAGTACTTC.

The CDR3, as DNA: TGTGCCAGCAGTCCCGCCGAGAGGGCGTCCCACTACAATGAGCAGTTCTTC. Translation gives CASSPAERASHYNEQFF. The chain is built from TRBV27 and TRBJ2-1; D is perhaps TRBD2 (5 bases). Germline V lookup: CDR1 MNHEY, CDR2 SMNVEV (reference sequence). The CDR3 totals 17 residues. The V end lost 5 bases, the J end lost 3 bases, and 20 bases lay between the germline ends.

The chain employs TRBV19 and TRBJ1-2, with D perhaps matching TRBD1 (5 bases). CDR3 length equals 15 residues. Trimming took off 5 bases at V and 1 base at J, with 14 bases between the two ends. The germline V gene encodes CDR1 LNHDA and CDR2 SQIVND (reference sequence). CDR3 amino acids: CASSPSRTLNYGYTF. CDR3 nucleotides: TGTGCCAGTAGTCCCTCCCGGACACTTAACTATGGCTACACCTTC.

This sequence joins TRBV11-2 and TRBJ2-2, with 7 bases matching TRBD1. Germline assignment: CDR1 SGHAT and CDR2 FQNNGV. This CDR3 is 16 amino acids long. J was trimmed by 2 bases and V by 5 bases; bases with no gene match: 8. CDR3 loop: CASSPRTGTNTGELFF. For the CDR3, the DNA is TGTGCCAGCAGCCCTCGGACAGGCACCAACACCGGGGAGCTGTTTTTT.

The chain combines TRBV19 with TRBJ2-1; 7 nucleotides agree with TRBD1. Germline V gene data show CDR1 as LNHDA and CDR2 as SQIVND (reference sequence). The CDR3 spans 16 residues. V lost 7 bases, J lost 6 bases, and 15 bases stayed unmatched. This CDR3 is CASKWRQGPGGNEQFF. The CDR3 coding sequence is TGTGCCAGTAAATGGAGACAGGGACCAGGCGGCAATGAGCAGTTCTTC.

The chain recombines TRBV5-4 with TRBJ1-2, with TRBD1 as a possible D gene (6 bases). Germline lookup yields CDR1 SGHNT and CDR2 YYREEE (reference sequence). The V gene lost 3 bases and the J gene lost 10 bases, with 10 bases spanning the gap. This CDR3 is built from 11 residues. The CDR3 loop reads CASSYGTHYTF. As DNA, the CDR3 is TGTGCCAGCAGCTACGGGACACACTACACCTTC.

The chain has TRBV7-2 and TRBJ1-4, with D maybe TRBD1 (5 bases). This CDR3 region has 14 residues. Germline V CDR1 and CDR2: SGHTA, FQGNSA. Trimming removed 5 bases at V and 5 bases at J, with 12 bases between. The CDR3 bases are TGTGCCAGCAGCCCAGGGAAGCAGAATGAAAAACTGTTTTTT. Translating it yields CASSPGKQNEKLFF.